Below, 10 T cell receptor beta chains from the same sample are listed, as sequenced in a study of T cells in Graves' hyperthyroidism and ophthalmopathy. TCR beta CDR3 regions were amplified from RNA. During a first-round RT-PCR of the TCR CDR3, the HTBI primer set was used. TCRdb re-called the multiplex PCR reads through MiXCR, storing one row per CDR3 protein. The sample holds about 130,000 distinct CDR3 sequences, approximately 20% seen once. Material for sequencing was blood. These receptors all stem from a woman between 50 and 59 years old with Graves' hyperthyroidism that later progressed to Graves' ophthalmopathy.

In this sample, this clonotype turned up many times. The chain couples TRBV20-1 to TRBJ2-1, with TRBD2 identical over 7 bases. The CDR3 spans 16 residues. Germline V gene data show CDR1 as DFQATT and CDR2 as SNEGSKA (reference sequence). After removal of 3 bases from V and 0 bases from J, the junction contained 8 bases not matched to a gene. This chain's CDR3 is CSASPQGGSSYNEQFF. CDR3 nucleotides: TGCAGTGCTAGCCCTCAGGGAGGGAGCTCCTACAATGAGCAGTTCTTC.

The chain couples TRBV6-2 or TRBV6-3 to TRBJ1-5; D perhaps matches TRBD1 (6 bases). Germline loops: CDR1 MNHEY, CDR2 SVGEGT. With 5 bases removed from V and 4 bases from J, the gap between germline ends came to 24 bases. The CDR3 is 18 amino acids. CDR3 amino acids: CASSRARTVRGSNQPQHF. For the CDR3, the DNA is TGTGCCAGCAGTCGGGCCAGGACAGTGCGGGGATCAAATCAGCCCCAGCATTTT.

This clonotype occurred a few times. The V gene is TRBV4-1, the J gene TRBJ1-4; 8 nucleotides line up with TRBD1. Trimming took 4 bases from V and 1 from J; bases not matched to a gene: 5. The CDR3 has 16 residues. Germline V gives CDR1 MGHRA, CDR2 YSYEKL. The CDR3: CASSLFGQGTNEKLFF. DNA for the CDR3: TGCGCCAGCAGCCTATTCGGACAGGGAACTAATGAAAAACTGTTTTTT.

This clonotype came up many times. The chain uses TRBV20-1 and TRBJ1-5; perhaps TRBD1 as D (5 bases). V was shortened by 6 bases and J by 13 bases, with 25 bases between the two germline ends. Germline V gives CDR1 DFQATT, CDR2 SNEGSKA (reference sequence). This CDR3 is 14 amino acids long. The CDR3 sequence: CSADGARRNQRQHF. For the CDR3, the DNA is TGCAGTGCCGATGGGGCGCGGCGGAATCAGAGACAGCATTTT.

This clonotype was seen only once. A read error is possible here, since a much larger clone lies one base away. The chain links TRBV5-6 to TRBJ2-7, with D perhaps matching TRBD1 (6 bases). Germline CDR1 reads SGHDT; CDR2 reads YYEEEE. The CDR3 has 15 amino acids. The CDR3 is CASSSAGTLSYEQHF. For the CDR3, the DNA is TGTGCCAGCAGCTCTGCCGGGACACTTTCCTACGAGCAGCACTTC.

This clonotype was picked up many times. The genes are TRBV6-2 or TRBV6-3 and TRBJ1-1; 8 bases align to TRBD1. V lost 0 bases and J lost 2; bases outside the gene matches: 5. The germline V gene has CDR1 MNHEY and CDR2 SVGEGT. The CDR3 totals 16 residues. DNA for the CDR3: TGTGCCAGCAGTTACTCACAGGGGGGATTAAACACTGAAGCTTTCTTT. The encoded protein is CASSYSQGGLNTEAFF.

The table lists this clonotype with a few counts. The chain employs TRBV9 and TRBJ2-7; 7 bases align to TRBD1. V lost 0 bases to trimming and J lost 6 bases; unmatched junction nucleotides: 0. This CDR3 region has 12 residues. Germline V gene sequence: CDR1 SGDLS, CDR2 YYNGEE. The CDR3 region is CASSVDRGEQYF. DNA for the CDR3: TGTGCCAGCAGCGTAGACAGGGGCGAGCAGTACTTC.

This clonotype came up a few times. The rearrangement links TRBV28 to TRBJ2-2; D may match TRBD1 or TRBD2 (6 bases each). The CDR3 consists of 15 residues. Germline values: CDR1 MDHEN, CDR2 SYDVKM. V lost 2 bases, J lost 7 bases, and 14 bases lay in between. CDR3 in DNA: TGTGCCAGCAGTTTAATCCGGGGGCAAAGCGGGGAGCTGTTTTTT. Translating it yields CASSLIRGQSGELFF.

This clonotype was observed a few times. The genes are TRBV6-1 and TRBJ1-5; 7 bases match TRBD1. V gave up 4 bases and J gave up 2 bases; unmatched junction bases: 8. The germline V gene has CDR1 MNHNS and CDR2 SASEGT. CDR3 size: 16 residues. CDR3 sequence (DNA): TGTGCCAGCAGTGCGAACAGGGGTGCGGGCAATCAGCCCCAGCATTTT. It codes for CASSANRGAGNQPQHF.

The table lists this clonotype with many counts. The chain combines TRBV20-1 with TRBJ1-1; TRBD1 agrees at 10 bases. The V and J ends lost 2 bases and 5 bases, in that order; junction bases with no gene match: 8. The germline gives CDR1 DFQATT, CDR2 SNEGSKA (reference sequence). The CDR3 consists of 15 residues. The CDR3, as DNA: TGCAGTGCTAGATATCGACAGGGGGCAGGGACTGAAGCTTTCTTT. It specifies CSARYRQGAGTEAFF.